This T cell receptor (beta chain) was recorded in a study of T cells in women clearing cervical HPV infection. Study-wide context: Cases: HPV16-related CIN3 or worse on histology, a couple of invasive cancers. Study-wide findings and caveats: Repertoire richness, not evenness, was significantly elevated in CIN3+ cases versus controls.

TCRdb's copy holds only in-frame clones and misses some; the assay was immunoSEQ multiplex PCR. The specimen's table records around 29,000 clones. Comments on this clone: Its antigen is undetermined. The read halts 3 residues ahead of the CDR3 end, with the missing end drawn from the germline J gene.

Each participant carried one incident cervical HPV16 infection only. The CDR3 has 15 residues. Germline V lookup: CDR1 DFQATT, CDR2 SNEGSKA (reference sequence). J gave up 4 bases and V 1 base, and 6 bases lay outside the gene matches. Specimen: blood buffy coat. This clonotype originated in a woman aged 18 to 75 with a cervical HPV16 infection that either progressed to CIN3+ or cleared (not recorded which). The rearrangement uses TRBV20-1 and TRBJ2-5, with 10 nucleotides matching TRBD2. The CDR3 bases that were read are TGCAGTGCTAGAGTGCCTAGCGGGAGACTAGAGACC. This sequence encodes CSARVPSGRLET. The complete CDR3 protein is CSARVPSGRLETQYF.